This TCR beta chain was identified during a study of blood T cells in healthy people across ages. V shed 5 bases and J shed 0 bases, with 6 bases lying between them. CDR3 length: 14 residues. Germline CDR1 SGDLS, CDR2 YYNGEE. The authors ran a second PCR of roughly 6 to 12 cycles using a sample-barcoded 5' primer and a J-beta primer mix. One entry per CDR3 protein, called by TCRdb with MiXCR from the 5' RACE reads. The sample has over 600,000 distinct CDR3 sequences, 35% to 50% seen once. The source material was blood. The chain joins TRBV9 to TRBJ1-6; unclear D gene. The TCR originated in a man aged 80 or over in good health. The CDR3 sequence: CASSVVSYNSPLHF. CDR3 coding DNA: TGTGCCAGCAGTGTCGTCTCCTATAATTCACCCCTCCACTTT.